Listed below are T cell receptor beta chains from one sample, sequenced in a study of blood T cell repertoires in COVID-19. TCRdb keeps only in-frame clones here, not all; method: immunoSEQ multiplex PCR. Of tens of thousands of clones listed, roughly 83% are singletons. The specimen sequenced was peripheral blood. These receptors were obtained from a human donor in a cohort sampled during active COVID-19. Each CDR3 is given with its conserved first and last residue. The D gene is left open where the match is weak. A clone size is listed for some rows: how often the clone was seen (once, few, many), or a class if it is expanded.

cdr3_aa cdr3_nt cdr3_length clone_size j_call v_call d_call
CASSSQGDTGELFF TGTGCCAGTAGTTCCCAGGGGGACACCGGGGAGCTGTTTTTT 14 NA TRBJ2-2 TRBV19 TRBD1
CASSIWGQGGEKLFF TGTGCCAGTAGTATCTGGGGACAGGGTGGTGAAAAACTGTTTTTT 15 NA TRBJ1-4 TRBV19 TRBD1
CAYGKGRGSYEQYF TGTGCCTACGGAAAGGGGCGAGGCTCCTACGAGCAGTACTTC 14 NA TRBJ2-7 TRBV30 NA
CASSNPTGGVMYEQYF TGTGCCAGCAGTAATCCGACAGGGGGAGTGATGTACGAGCAGTACTTC 16 NA TRBJ2-7 TRBV6-6 TRBD1
CASSVGGTGPPYEQYF TGTGCCAGCAGCGTTGGCGGGACAGGGCCTCCCTACGAGCAGTACTTC 16 NA TRBJ2-7 TRBV5-4 TRBD1
CASSLIQGPQYF TGTGCCAGCAGTTTAATCCAGGGGCCCCAGTACTTC 12 NA TRBJ2-5 TRBV12-3/TRBV12-4 NA
CASSLQVYSRGNEKLFF TGTGCCAGCAGCCTTCAGGTCTACAGTCGGGGTAATGAAAAACTGTTTTTT 17 NA TRBJ1-4 TRBV5-6 NA
CASSTRTGSNYGYTF TGTGCCAGCAGCACCCGCACGGGGTCTAACTATGGCTACACCTTC 15 many TRBJ1-2 TRBV7-2 NA
CASSPTGRTNTGELFF TGTGCCAGCAGCCCAACAGGGCGGACGAACACCGGGGAGCTGTTTTTT 16 NA TRBJ2-2 TRBV5-5 NA
CASSTTGNSYEQYF TGCGCCAGCAGCACTACCGGGAACTCCTACGAGCAGTACTTC 14 NA TRBJ2-7 TRBV5-1 NA
CASSPQGLAGAYEQYF TGTGCCAGCTCACCCCAAGGACTAGCGGGGGCCTACGAGCAGTACTTC 16 NA TRBJ2-7 TRBV18 TRBD2
CASTDTGANVLTF TGTGCCAGCACTGACACTGGGGCCAACGTCCTGACTTTC 13 NA TRBJ2-6 TRBV25-1 NA
CASSPPPTGNTEAFF TGTGCCAGTAGTCCTCCTCCGACAGGGAACACTGAAGCTTTCTTT 15 NA TRBJ1-1 TRBV19 NA
CASSLAGTSGIEQYF TGTGCCAGCAGTCTCGCCGGGACTAGCGGCATCGAGCAGTACTTC 15 few TRBJ2-7 TRBV2 TRBD2
CASSLMGGSAYNEQFF TGTGCCAGCAGCTTAATGGGCGGGAGCGCGTACAATGAGCAGTTCTTC 16 NA TRBJ2-1 TRBV7-3 TRBD2
CASSLSAGGYQPQHF TGTGCCAGCAGCTTGTCGGCAGGGGGCTATCAGCCCCAGCATTTT 15 NA TRBJ1-5 TRBV5-5 TRBD1
CASSIGQGAYDEQFF TGTGCCAGCAGTATCGGACAGGGGGCGTACGATGAGCAGTTCTTC 15 NA TRBJ2-1 TRBV28 TRBD1
CASSLSVGALDTQYF TGTGCCAGCAGCTTGTCGGTGGGGGCCCTAGATACGCAGTATTTT 15 NA TRBJ2-3 TRBV7-2 NA
CASSLARASGSTDTQYF TGCGCCAGCAGCCTTGCGCGGGCTAGCGGGAGCACAGATACGCAGTATTTT 17 NA TRBJ2-3 TRBV5-1 TRBD2
CASSLDDSTSGNTIYF TGCGCCAGCAGCTTGGACGACTCCACCTCTGGAAACACCATATATTTT 16 NA TRBJ1-3 TRBV5-1 NA
CASSQGAPVTEAFF TGTGCCAGCAGCCAGGGGGCCCCAGTCACTGAAGCTTTCTTT 14 NA TRBJ1-1 TRBV2 TRBD1
CASSLVNGGELFF TGTGCCAGCAGCTTAGTTAACGGTGGGGAGCTGTTTTTT 13 NA TRBJ2-2 TRBV11-3 NA
CAWRPTGQGLYGYTF TGTGCCTGGAGGCCAACGGGACAGGGACTCTATGGCTACACCTTC 15 NA TRBJ1-2 TRBV30 TRBD1
CASSPLAGGPNEQFF TGTGCCAGCAGTCCTCTCGCGGGGGGGCCCAATGAGCAGTTCTTC 15 NA TRBJ2-1 TRBV14 TRBD2
CASSQLTGQGKSDEQYF TGTGCCAGCAGCCAACTCACCGGACAGGGAAAATCGGACGAGCAGTACTTC 17 NA TRBJ2-7 TRBV4-2 TRBD1
CASSMGQGDHSPLHF TGTGCCAGTAGTATGGGACAGGGTGACCATTCACCCCTCCACTTT 15 NA TRBJ1-6 TRBV19 TRBD1
CASSIGGGTDTQYF TGTGCCAGTAGTATCGGAGGCGGAACAGATACGCAGTATTTT 14 NA TRBJ2-3 TRBV19 NA
CASSPSGGDNSPLHF TGTGCCAGCTCACCCTCCGGCGGGGACAATTCACCCCTCCACTTT 15 few TRBJ1-6 TRBV18 NA
CASSPTGGDQPQHF TGTGCCAGCTCACCAACAGGGGGGGATCAGCCCCAGCATTTT 14 NA TRBJ1-5 TRBV18 TRBD1
CASSLGTGGYTF TGTGCCAGCAGTTTAGGGACAGGGGGCTACACCTTC 12 once TRBJ1-2 TRBV12-3/TRBV12-4 TRBD1
CASSRDTPNTGELFF TGTGCCAGCAGCCGGGACACCCCGAACACCGGGGAGCTGTTTTTT 15 NA TRBJ2-2 TRBV6-6 NA
CASSVLTGGTEAFF TGTGCCAGCAGCGTACTGACAGGGGGCACTGAAGCTTTCTTT 14 NA TRBJ1-1 TRBV28 TRBD1
CASSADAGGEQYF TGCGCCAGCAGCGCCGACGCCGGGGGCGAGCAGTACTTC 13 once TRBJ2-7 TRBV5-1 NA
CASSRTGGAKEKLFF TGCGCCAGCAGCCGGACAGGGGGCGCCAAGGAAAAACTGTTTTTT 15 NA TRBJ1-4 TRBV5-1 TRBD1
CAWSAGQGLYSEAFF TGTGCCTGGAGTGCAGGACAGGGATTGTACTCTGAAGCTTTCTTT 15 NA TRBJ1-1 TRBV30 TRBD1